This T cell receptor (beta chain) was found in a study of vaccination and CD4 T cells after COVID-19 (dated by TCRdb to the early 2020s). For the wider study: Six males and four females were included in the convalescent cohort, with two Hispanic individuals, seven Caucasians, two Asians and one multiracial person represented. Culture stimuli were overlapping spike peptide pools from SARS-CoV-2 and from the common cold coronaviruses HCoV-NL63, HCoV-OC43 and HCoV-229E. Post-COVID blood samples were collected from convalescent patients a median of around 100 days after diagnosis, with a range of about 30 to 161 days. The spike-specific CD4+ TCR repertoire was compared before and after mRNA vaccination in approximately ten COVID-19 convalescent patients and a few infection-naive healthy vaccine recipients. Each participant got two doses of either the Pfizer-BioNTech BNT162b2 vaccine (n=8) or the Moderna mRNA-1273 vaccine (n=2). Control cultures received a CEFX viral epitope pool as the positive control, an HIV-1 Nef peptide pool as the negative control, or no peptide. The time from the second vaccine dose to post-vaccine blood sampling had a median of approximately 72 days and ranged from roughly 13 to 241 days. At the TCR clonotype level, an earlier paper using these donors assessed memory CD4+ T cell crossreactivity between SARS-CoV-2 and common cold coronavirus spike proteins. The full study reports these points: Nearly all vaccine-specific clones in convalescent patients (304 of 307) were mono-reactive for SARS-CoV-2 spike rather than cross-reactive with common cold coronaviruses. The study included relatively few convalescent patients and did not analyze early timepoints after natural infection. The median number of SARS-CoV-2-reactive clonotypes rose from 21 after infection to some 37 after vaccination, but the change was not significant. In convalescent patients, a median around 90% of post-vaccine SARS-CoV-2-reactive clones were detected only after vaccination, suggesting vaccine-specific priming.

This clonotype was seen only a few times. No cognate antigen has been identified for it. The sample holds no much larger clone one base away, and base qualities are not on file. The library came from PCR. DNA from cultured CD4+ T cells underwent TCR sequencing with the Oncomine TCR Beta short-read assay at the Johns Hopkins FTIC core. The QIAamp micro DNA kit was used to extract genomic DNA from the cultured CD4+ T cells. Oncomine TCR Beta libraries from cultured CD4+ T cells were pooled using unique dual indexes and sequenced on an Illumina iSeq 100. As for the original processing: Non-productive sequences were removed, and CDR3s not starting with C, not ending with F or W, or shorter than 7 amino acids were discarded. The MANAFEST web application identified antigen-specific clonotypes by comparing peptide-stimulated wells against reference wells and other culture wells. An FDR below 0.05, an odds ratio above 5, and a productive frequency above 0.1% in at least two of three replicate wells were required for clones to be considered positive. Clonotypes that were significantly expanded in both SARS-CoV-2 spike wells and at least one common cold coronavirus spike condition were defined as cross-reactive. Similarity between CDR3 sequences was evaluated in R version 3.6.1 using Levenshtein distances (stringdist) and unrooted phylogenetic trees (ape). The public reads were run again by TCRdb, first through fastp at Q25 and then through MiXCR, and only productive beta chains were kept. Under each unique CDR3 protein, matching rows form one entry showing the most common genes and DNA. TCRdb, rather than the study authors, made the V and J calls. The sample table lists around 9,100 distinct CDR3 sequences, around 35% of them with a count of one. The top ten constitute 21% of the sample.

Taken with the paper, the label for treatment or condition translates to: 10-day PBMC culture with coronavirus spike peptide pools or control peptides (ViraFEST assay). CD4+ T cells from unexposed donors were collected before the COVID-19 pandemic (2011-2018). To expand antigen-specific T cells with peptide pools and then pick out the expanded clonotypes through TCR sequencing, the study relied on the ViraFEST assay. PBMCs were cultured at approximately 2 million per well in IMDM supplemented with approximately 4.7% human AB serum and about 10 IU/ml IL-2, with about 9 ug/ml peptide pools added. Half of the culture medium was replaced with fresh IL-2-containing medium on days 3 and 7. After about 10 days of culture, CD4+ T cells were isolated by negative selection using the EasySep CD4+ T cell isolation kit. As cell number allowed, CD4+ T cells from unexposed donors were tested for reactivity to SARS-CoV-2 S and N and to four common cold coronavirus spike pools. PBMCs were separated from whole blood using Ficoll-Paque Plus gradient centrifugation and then either used fresh or cryopreserved at -140C. In general, triplicate wells were set up for every culture condition. The leukapheresis product for the unexposed donors was obtained through commercial purchase.

The sequence was collected from a human donor in good health. Sample: CD4+ T cells from blood, cultured in vitro.

The nucleotides read TGTGCCAGCAGCAAAGACAGGGTCACTGAAGCTTTCTTT. Translated, it reads CASSKDRVTEAFF. This receptor chain uses TRBV11-2 and TRBJ1-1; 7 of the junction bases match TRBD1. Including cysteine and phenylalanine, the CDR3 has 13 amino acids. Only the CDR3 region is kept as DNA, spanning 39 bases read in frame from base 1. CDR1 SGHAT and CDR2 FQNNGV were looked up in the germline V gene. Trimming leaves V shorter by 5 bases and J shorter by 4 bases, with the junction holding 4 bases beyond the gene matches.